Below, 20 T cell receptor beta chains from the same sample are listed, as sequenced in a study of cytotoxic CD8 clonotypes in ibrutinib-treated CLL. Profiled with immunoSEQ multiplex PCR; TCRdb holds only in-frame clones, not every one. Of about 300,000 clones in the sample, roughly four fifths were seen once. Here the sequenced sample was PBMCs, taken at disease progression, from a patient treated with ibrutinib. The receptors were gathered from a human donor with chronic lymphocytic leukemia.

This chain joins TRBV6-4 and TRBJ2-3; D gene ambiguous. This CDR3 is 14 amino acids long. The germline gives CDR1 MRHNA, CDR2 SNTAGT. The V gene lost 4 bases and the J gene lost 0 bases, with 8 bases spanning the gap. In DNA form, the CDR3 reads TGTGCCAGCAGTGTCGCTCCAAGCACAGATACGCAGTATTTT. It specifies CASSVAPSTDTQYF.

The rearrangement joins TRBV4-1 to TRBJ2-7; 11 bases fit TRBD1. The CDR3 contains 16 residues. Germline V gives CDR1 MGHRA, CDR2 YSYEKL. With V trimmed by 1 base and J by 4 bases, 6 bases remained unmatched. For the CDR3, the DNA is TGCGCCAGCAGCCAAGCCCGGACAGGGGGCCGATACGAGCAGTACTTC. It yields the protein CASSQARTGGRYEQYF.

The gene calls are TRBV18 and TRBJ2-7; D call uncertain. Germline CDR1 KGHSH, CDR2 LQKENI. The ends were cut back, 4 bases at V and 3 bases at J, with 16 bases in the middle. This CDR3 is built from 15 residues. This CDR3 reads CASSLERTGSYEQYF. Here the CDR3 DNA reads TGTGCCAGCTCACTGGAGCGCACGGGTAGCTACGAGCAGTACTTC.

This clone was seen only a few times. The CDR3 region is CASSIGQAMLYVQETQYF. The DNA for the CDR3 is TGTGCCAGCAGTATAGGACAGGCGATGTTATACGTCCAAGAGACCCAGTACTTC. This rearrangement joins TRBV9 to TRBJ2-5; TRBD1 matches at 7 bases. The V segment lost 5 bases and the J segment 1 base; nucleotides outside the gene matches: 17. Germline CDR1 and CDR2: SGDLS and YYNGEE. The CDR3 totals 18 residues. Supplemented by reference TRBV9 and TRBJ2-5, the full variable domain reads DSGVTQTPKHLITATGQRVTLRCSPRSGDLSVYWYQQSLDQGLQFLIQYYNGEERAKGNILERFSAQQFPDLHSELNLSSLELGDSALYFCASSIGQAMLYVQETQYFGPGTRLLVL.

The CDR3 spells CASKGQNTEAFF. The CDR3, as DNA: TGTGCAAGTAAAGGACAGAACACTGAAGCTTTCTTT. The chain is built from TRBV11-1 and TRBJ1-1, with a weak D call TRBD1 (5 bases). Germline-derived CDR1 and CDR2 are SGHAT and FQDESV (reference sequence). The CDR3 contains 12 residues.

The chain's CDR3 is CASRANTGELFF. In DNA, the CDR3 is TGTGCCAGCCGCGCGAACACCGGGGAGCTGTTTTTT. This chain uses TRBV7-9 with TRBJ2-2; D is ambiguous. Germline CDR1 is SEHNR and CDR2 is FQNEAQ (reference sequence). V lost 8 bases and J 0 bases, leaving 4 bases between the germline ends. The CDR3 length is 12 residues.

Remarks on this clone: The same CDR3 can be traced to other DNA sequences in this sample. This rearrangement joins TRBV18 to TRBJ2-5; D uncertain. Germline-derived CDR1 and CDR2 are KGHSH and LQKENI. The ends were cut back, 3 bases at V and 1 base at J, with 3 bases in the middle. The length of the CDR3 is 12 residues. CDR3 coding DNA: TGTGCCAGCTCACCCCCCCAAGAGACCCAGTACTTC. Translation gives CASSPPQETQYF.

This clone was detected only once. The chain carries TRBV29-1 and TRBJ2-2; weak D call: TRBD2 (6 bases). V was cut by 6 bases and J by 1 base, with 12 bases left in between. The CDR3 sequence is 14 residues long. CDR1 and CDR2 from the germline V gene are SQVTM and ANQGSEA. CDR3 sequence (DNA): TGCAGCGTACAGATTAGCGGGAACACCGGGGAGCTGTTTTTT. Amino acids: CSVQISGNTGELFF.

This clone turned up a few times. J is TRBJ2-1 and V is TRBV9, with 8 positions matching TRBD2. CDR3 length: 16 residues. V shed 0 bases and J 5 bases; nucleotides not matched to a gene: 7. CDR1 is SGDLS and CDR2 is YYNGEE in the germline V gene. This CDR3 reads CASSVGVGRDNNEQFF. The CDR3 DNA reads as TGTGCCAGCAGCGTAGGTGTCGGGAGGGATAACAATGAGCAGTTCTTC.

This chain joins TRBV6-5 and TRBJ2-7; TRBD2 agrees at 8 bases. The CDR3 is 16 amino acids. After removal of 2 bases from V and 1 base from J, the junction contained 7 bases not matched to a gene. Germline V lookup: CDR1 MNHEY, CDR2 SVGAGI. The CDR3, as DNA: TGTGCCAGCAGTTACCAAGCGGGAGAAGGTTCCTACGAGCAGTACTTC. This sequence encodes CASSYQAGEGSYEQYF.

This chain joins TRBV20-1 and TRBJ2-1; 7 bases map to TRBD2. The V gene's germline CDR1 is DFQATT and CDR2 SNEGSKA (reference sequence). V lost 5 bases and J lost 9; bases outside the gene matches: 4. The CDR3 extends over 11 amino acids. DNA of the CDR3: TGCAGTGCTGGGAGGGGTGTTGAGCAGTTCTTC. Its translation is CSAGRGVEQFF.

CDR3 in DNA: TGTGCCAGAAGCTCGTCCCGGGACAGGTCCGGGCAGTACTTC. Protein: CARSSSRDRSGQYF. The J gene is TRBJ2-7, the V gene TRBV5-3; 8 bases match TRBD1. TRBV5-3 is classed as an ORF, of uncertain function. V gave up 3 bases and J gave up 9 bases; unmatched junction bases: 11. This CDR3 has 14 amino acids.

This rearrangement joins TRBV5-6 to TRBJ2-3, with unresolved D. Germline lookup yields CDR1 SGHDT and CDR2 YYEEEE. The CDR3 has 17 amino acids. V lost 0 bases, J lost 0 bases, and 14 bases lay in between. The CDR3 loop is CASSLDHQSTSTDTQYF. Here the CDR3 DNA reads TGTGCCAGCAGCTTGGACCACCAGTCCACTAGCACAGATACGCAGTATTTT.

A single count supports this clone. V is TRBV11-2 and J is TRBJ1-5; D unresolved. The CDR3 contains 14 residues. The germline V gene encodes CDR1 SGHAT and CDR2 FQNNGV. V was clipped by 1 base and J by 3 bases, with 7 bases between them. CDR3 amino acids: CASSLVGVNQPQHF. The CDR3 region has the DNA TGTGCCAGCAGCTTAGTCGGGGTCAATCAGCCCCAGCATTTT.

The rearrangement joins TRBV7-2 to TRBJ2-3, with 10 bases aligning to TRBD1. The CDR3 loop spans 16 amino acids. Germline V gene sequence: CDR1 SGHTA, CDR2 FQGNSA. The V gene end was trimmed by 3 bases and the J gene end by 3 bases; junction bases not matched to a gene: 6. The CDR3: CASSFRGTGVTDTQYF. CDR3 DNA sequence: TGTGCCAGCAGCTTCCGTGGGACAGGGGTTACAGATACGCAGTATTTT. Together with reference TRBV7-2 and TRBJ2-3, the CDR3 gives the full variable domain: GAGVSQSPSNKVTEKGKDVELRCDPISGHTALYWYRQSLGQGLEFLIYFQGNSAPDKSGLPSDRFSAERTGGSVSTLTIQRTQQEDSAVYLCASSFRGTGVTDTQYFGPGTRLTVL.

The chain recombines TRBV7-2 with TRBJ1-5; D uncertain. The CDR3 covers 15 residues. Germline values: CDR1 SGHTA, CDR2 FQGNSA. Between the trimmed V and J ends, which lost 6 bases and 1 base, there was a span of 13 bases. CDR3 sequence (DNA): TGTGCCAGCAGTTACGGCGCCTCCAGCAATCAGCCCCAGCATTTT. Translating gives CASSYGASSNQPQHF.

This chain connects TRBV11-2 to TRBJ2-7; 9 bases are a match to TRBD1. Germline CDR1 is SGHAT and CDR2 is FQNNGV. The length of the CDR3 is 18 residues. Trimming took 4 bases from V and 1 from J; bases not matched to a gene: 14. CDR3 region: CASSSPTGGHTFSYEQYF. CDR3 DNA sequence: TGTGCCAGCAGCTCTCCGACAGGGGGACACACTTTTTCCTACGAGCAGTACTTC.

J is TRBJ1-1 and V is TRBV6-4; D is possibly TRBD1 (6 bases). V lost 7 bases to trimming and J lost 1 base, with 7 bases between them. Per the germline V gene, CDR1 is MRHNA and CDR2 is SNTAGT. CDR3 size: 12 residues. CDR3 sequence (DNA): TGTGCCAGCAAGACAGGGAACACTGAAGCTTTCTTT. As protein: CASKTGNTEAFF.

The sample holds a few counts of this clone. The V gene is TRBV7-2, the J gene TRBJ1-3; D ambiguous. The germline CDR1 and CDR2 sequences are SGHTA and FQGNSA. There are 11 residues in the CDR3. The V gene lost 7 bases and the J gene lost 6 bases, with 7 bases spanning the gap. The CDR3 loop reads CASMSINTIYF. CDR3 in DNA: TGTGCCAGCATGAGCATAAACACCATATATTTT.

The chain is built from TRBV28 and TRBJ2-7; 13 positions agree with TRBD2. The CDR3 totals 17 residues. J was trimmed by 9 bases and V by 5 bases; bases with no gene match: 16. From germline, CDR1 is MDHEN and CDR2 SYDVKM. This CDR3 is CASSHPPRTSGGFGQYF. The DNA for the CDR3 is TGTGCCAGCAGTCACCCTCCCCGGACTAGCGGGGGCTTCGGGCAGTACTTC.